This T cell receptor (beta chain) came from a study of cytomegalovirus exposure and HLA in healthy donors. Broader study findings: Prior analysis indicated that the majority of TCR beta V segments exhibited productivity approximately 87% or approximately 30% of the time. Reportedly, HLA-A and HLA-B alleles of most subjects were accurately predicted from TCR beta. The study labeled fewer than 200 TCR beta chains cytomegalovirus-associated.

Points on this clone: The antigen is undetermined.

Vbeta (60) and Jbeta (13) primers were used in the PCR. The table came from immunoSEQ multiplex PCR; TCRdb's copy has only in-frame clones and leaves some out. Found here are 150,000 to 200,000 clones; the top ten clones hold less than 0.85%. Germline V gene data show CDR1 as MNHNY and CDR2 as SVGAGI (reference sequence). Trimming shortened V by 6 bases and J by 6 bases, and 15 bases separated the two germline ends. The CDR3 spans 14 residues. This chain connects TRBV6-6 to TRBJ2-1, with D perhaps TRBD1 (6 bases). The sequenced sample consisted of PBMCs. The clonotype comes from a boy aged 10-17 years in good health and CMV-seronegative. DNA for the CDR3: TGTGCCAGCAGACCCTGGACGGACAGCAATGAGCAGTTCTTC. It codes for CASRPWTDSNEQFF.